The table lists the clone carrying this T cell receptor (beta chain) with a few counts. Its antigen is currently unknown. This CDR3 has 13 amino acids. Germline CDR1 MGHRA, CDR2 YSYEKL. V lost 0 bases, J lost 7 bases, and 7 bases lay in between. This table comes from immunoSEQ multiplex PCR, and its TCRdb copy is limited to in-frame clones, with some not included. This table holds about 92,000 clones, roughly four fifths found once. Described time point: baseline, week 1 (first vaccination visit). The treatment denotes: pre-vaccination baseline after standard-of-care therapy. Donor diagnoses consisted of new WHO grade 3 or 4 IDH1-mutant, ATRX-lost astrocytomas. This record comes from a study of a mutant IDH1 vaccine in newly diagnosed glioma. Study-level background: Treated patients had a mean age of roughly 39 years and an approximately 60% male, around 38% female split.

General observations from the study: Among all patients, vaccine-induced immune responses occurred in around 94%.

The starting material was PBMCs, obtained from a glioma patient treated with radiotherapy, temozolomide or both. V and J are TRBV4-1 and TRBJ1-3; D is undetermined. This receptor was obtained from a woman between 45 and 65 years old with glioma. The CDR3 nucleotides read TGCGCCAGCAGCCAAGATCCCCGGAACACCATATATTTT. This sequence encodes CASSQDPRNTIYF.